Given below is one T cell receptor beta chain in context. Its antigen is not identified. One junction end does not reproduce the germline sequence, and a read error may be involved. Only in-frame clones appear in the TCRdb table, and some are missing; sequencing was by immunoSEQ multiplex PCR. The data show about 78,000 clones, around 86% seen once. This entry comes from a study of graft-versus-host responses after intestinal transplantation. Looking at the study overall: Recipients were all induced with anti-thymocyte globulin, then given tacrolimus and steroids for two to three years.

Germline V gives CDR1 SGHTA, CDR2 FQGNSA. CDR3 size: 15 residues. The TCR comes from a human donor who was the organ donor for an intestinal transplant. This specimen consisted of unstimulated CD8+ T cells sorted from spleen or lymph node cells, obtained before transplant. The genes are TRBV7-2 and TRBJ1-4; 7 positions match TRBD1. The CDR3 loop is CASSPGQATNGKLFF. CDR3 nucleotide sequence: TGTGCCAGCAGCCCTGGACAGGCAACTAATGGAAAACTGTTTTTT.